Below are 30 T cell receptor beta chains sequenced from a single sample in a study of spatial heterogeneity in lung cancer. Regarding the study as a whole: Expanded intratumoral alpha and beta TCR counts tracked tumor mutation counts.

The time point denotes: sample taken at primary tumor resection. The antigens these receptors bind are not known. From the 5' RACE reads, TCRdb called clonotypes with MiXCR, one entry per CDR3 protein. The repertoire holds about 17,000 distinct CDR3 sequences, with 5% to 7.5% as singletons. Sequences were derived from lung tumor tissue, sampled at surgery. Source of these receptors: a male donor with early-stage non-small cell lung cancer.

This clonotype was counted at least ten times. Little can be read into the size of this beta chain, an off-target read in a library designed for alpha chains. The rearrangement uses TRBV18 and TRBJ2-3; D possibly corresponds to TRBD2 (6 bases). This CDR3 has 15 amino acids. With 6 bases removed from V and 1 base from J, the gap between germline ends came to 14 bases. Germline CDR1 KGHSH, CDR2 LQKENI. CDR3 region: CASSSGLLRTDTQYF. The CDR3 DNA follows: TGTGCCAGCTCGTCGGGACTTCTACGCACAGATACGCAGTATTTT. The entire variable domain, with the rest obtained from reference TRBV18 and TRBJ2-3, is as follows: NAGVMQNPRHLVRRRGQEARLRCSPMKGHSHVYWYRQLPEEGLKFMVYLQKENIIDESGMPKERFSAEFPKEGPSILRIQQVVRGDSAAYFCASSSGLLRTDTQYFGPGTRLTVL.

The table lists this clonotype with many counts. This beta chain slipped into a library made for alpha chains as a stray read, so its size is not meaningful. The chain joins TRBV3-1 to TRBJ2-7; 10 bases map to TRBD2. Germline CDR1 LGHDT, CDR2 YNNKEL (reference sequence). The CDR3 runs 15 residues. V dropped 4 bases and J dropped 1; count of bases not matched to a gene: 4. CDR3 DNA: TGTGCCAGCAGCCGACTAGCGGGTTCTTCCTACGAGCAGTACTTC. Its protein product is CASSRLAGSSYEQYF.

Ten or more counts support this clonotype. This beta chain was picked up by a library intended for alpha chains and is off target, so its count carries little meaning. The rearrangement links TRBV20-1 to TRBJ2-7, with 9 bases lining up with TRBD1. Trimming took 5 bases from V and 3 from J; bases not matched to a gene: 5. Germline V gene lookup returns CDR1 DFQATT and CDR2 SNEGSKA (reference sequence). The length of the CDR3 is 13 residues. CDR3 DNA: TGCAGTGCTCCGGGACAGGGATTCTACGAGCAGTACTTC. It translates to CSAPGQGFYEQYF.

Many counts were recorded for this clonotype. This beta chain is an off-target read within a library intended for alpha chains, so its frequency means little. V gene TRBV15 combines with J gene TRBJ2-1; 8 bases fit TRBD2. The germline CDR1 and CDR2 sequences are LNHNV and YYDKDF (reference sequence). V lost 4 bases and J lost 8; bases outside the gene matches: 10. This CDR3 spans 15 amino acids. The chain's CDR3 is CATSTGGRMIDEQFF. The CDR3 region has the DNA TGTGCCACCAGCACGGGAGGGAGGATGATTGATGAGCAGTTCTTC.

This clonotype was counted many times. This beta chain is a stray sequence in a library constructed for alpha chains; its clone size is not meaningful. V and J are TRBV29-1 and TRBJ2-7; D is unclear. Deletions cut 5 bases from V and 1 base from J, with 12 bases between. Germline CDR1 SQVTM, CDR2 ANQGSEA. This CDR3 has 13 residues. The CDR3 nucleotides are TGCAGCGTTCCCATCAGCTTTTCCTACGAGCAGTACTTC. Encoded protein: CSVPISFSYEQYF.

This clonotype was detected many times. Being off target in a library aimed at alpha chains, this beta chain has a size of little meaning. The CDR3 sequence: CASFGPGQETQYF. The CDR3 DNA reads as TGTGCCAGCTTTGGGCCGGGCCAAGAGACCCAGTACTTC. This chain connects TRBV6-5 to TRBJ2-5; D remains ambiguous. This CDR3 comprises 13 residues. In germline, CDR1 is MNHEY, CDR2 SVGAGI. V was clipped by 8 bases and J by 1 base, with 11 bases between them.

There are many counts of this clonotype. This beta chain slipped into a library made for alpha chains as a stray read, so its size is not meaningful. V is TRBV30 and J is TRBJ2-2; D ambiguous. The CDR3 runs to 13 residues. Trimming took off 1 base at V and 6 bases at J, with 9 bases between the two ends. Germline V gene lookup returns CDR1 GTSNPN and CDR2 SVGIG (reference sequence). As DNA, the CDR3 is TGTGCCTGGAGTGGCCAAATGGCCGGGGAGCTGTTTTTT. The encoded protein is CAWSGQMAGELFF.

Ten or more counts support this clonotype. This beta chain is off target for a library built for alpha chains, so its abundance means little. The chain couples TRBV7-2 to TRBJ2-1, with a weak D call TRBD1 (6 bases). The CDR3 totals 17 residues. V lost 5 bases and J 2 bases, leaving 19 bases between the germline ends. The germline gives CDR1 SGHTA, CDR2 FQGNSA. CDR3 region: CASSDHTQGPPYNEQFF. CDR3 nucleotide sequence: TGTGCCAGCAGCGATCATACACAGGGACCACCCTACAATGAGCAGTTCTTC.

This clonotype was seen repeatedly, ten times or more. The library was prepared for alpha chains; this beta chain is a stray read, so its frequency means little. The V and J genes are TRBV2 and TRBJ1-6; D unclear. Germline CDR1 reads SNHLY; CDR2 reads FYNNEI. The V end lost 0 bases, the J end lost 10 bases, and 13 bases lay between the germline ends. The CDR3 is 15 residues long. The CDR3 region has the DNA TGTGCCAGCAGTGAAGCGTCGGCAGCGGGGTCACCCCTCCACTTT. Its protein is CASSEASAAGSPLHF.

At least ten counts were recorded for this clonotype. The library was prepared for alpha chains; this beta chain is a stray read, so its frequency means little. The chain links TRBV6-1 to TRBJ1-2; the D is unclear. From germline, CDR1 is MNHNS and CDR2 SASEGT. There are 13 residues in the CDR3. The V gene lost 0 bases and the J gene lost 4 bases, with 6 bases spanning the gap. The CDR3 region has the DNA TGTGCCAGCAGTGAAGCGGCAGGCTATGGCTACACCTTC. Residues: CASSEAAGYGYTF.

In its sample, this clonotype was seen many times. Because the library targeted alpha chains, this beta chain is an off-target read whose size means little. The rearrangement links TRBV12-3 or TRBV12-4 to TRBJ1-2; no clear D. Deletions cut 6 bases from V and 8 bases from J, with 16 bases between. CDR3 size: 13 residues. The CDR3 sequence: CASSTLEVEGYTF. The CDR3 DNA sequence: TGTGCCAGCAGCACCCTGGAAGTAGAGGGCTACACCTTC.

This clonotype occurred many times. As an off-target read in a library built for alpha chains, this beta chain has a frequency of little significance. This sequence joins TRBV6-2 or TRBV6-3 and TRBJ2-3; either TRBD1 or TRBD2 may supply D (6 bases each). The CDR3 is 15 amino acids. Germline V gives CDR1 MNHEY, CDR2 SVGEGT. V was trimmed by 7 bases and J by 3 bases, leaving 17 bases between them. CDR3 DNA sequence: TGTGCCAGCACCCCCCATGGGGGGCGGACAGATACGCAGTATTTT. Amino acids: CASTPHGGRTDTQYF.

This clonotype came up many times. A library made for alpha chains picked up this beta chain off target, so its size means little. The chain joins TRBV18 to TRBJ2-3; 9 bases match TRBD2. Per the germline V gene, CDR1 is KGHSH and CDR2 is LQKENI. V lost 3 bases to trimming and J lost 6 bases; unmatched junction nucleotides: 13. This CDR3 comprises 17 residues. The CDR3 here is CASSPQERGDPQDTQYF. In DNA, the CDR3 is TGTGCCAGCTCACCCCAGGAGCGGGGGGACCCTCAGGATACGCAGTATTTT.

This clonotype has a count of ten or more. This beta chain is an off-target read within a library intended for alpha chains, so its frequency means little. The chain couples TRBV27 to TRBJ2-5; D may be TRBD2 (6 bases). Trimming cost V 8 bases and J 4 bases, with 11 bases left between them. CDR1 and CDR2 from the germline V gene are MNHEY and SMNVEV (reference sequence). This CDR3 spans 12 amino acids. The CDR3 coding sequence is TGTGCCAGCGTGGCCGGGGGAGAGACCCAGTACTTC. Protein product: CASVAGGETQYF.

This clonotype was seen at least ten times. Because this beta chain is a stray read in a library intended to capture alpha chains, its abundance should not be given much weight. V gene TRBV12-3 or TRBV12-4 combines with J gene TRBJ1-4; 8 bases align to TRBD1. This CDR3 has 16 amino acids. Trimming took 6 bases from V and 0 from J; bases not matched to a gene: 6. The CDR3 is CASRPDRAATNEKLFF. The DNA for the CDR3 is TGTGCCAGCAGGCCGGACAGGGCCGCAACTAATGAAAAACTGTTTTTT.

This clonotype is medium-sized within its sample. Because this beta chain is a stray read in a library intended to capture alpha chains, its abundance should not be given much weight. The chain is built from TRBV7-3 and TRBJ1-1; possible D gene TRBD1, 6 bases. V was shortened by 5 bases and J by 0 bases, with 10 bases between the two germline ends. The CDR3 totals 14 residues. CDR1 is SGHTA, CDR2 FQGTGA, per germline. The CDR3 loop is CASSTTGMNTEAFF. DNA of the CDR3: TGTGCCAGCAGCACCACAGGGATGAACACTGAAGCTTTCTTT.

This clonotype qualifies as medium-sized. The library was prepared for alpha chains; this beta chain is a stray read, so its frequency means little. The chain recombines TRBV9 with TRBJ2-5; D assignment may be TRBD1 or TRBD2 (5 bases each). Trimming stripped 0 bases from V and 4 bases from J, with 13 bases between. Germline lookup yields CDR1 SGDLS and CDR2 YYNGEE. The CDR3 loop spans 15 amino acids. The CDR3 DNA sequence: TGTGCCAGCAGCGTAGCTCTGGGGACGGGAGAGACCCAGTACTTC. This gives the protein CASSVALGTGETQYF. Drawing the rest from reference TRBV9 and TRBJ2-5, the complete variable domain is DSGVTQTPKHLITATGQRVTLRCSPRSGDLSVYWYQQSLDQGLQFLIQYYNGEERAKGNILERFSAQQFPDLHSELNLSSLELGDSALYFCASSVALGTGETQYFGPGTRLLVL.

This clonotype is categorized as medium-sized. The library was built for alpha chains, so this beta chain is an off-target read and its size means little. The chain is built from TRBV20-1 and TRBJ1-1; 7 bases agree with TRBD1. The CDR3 length is 13 residues. After removal of 4 bases from V and 4 bases from J, the junction contained 6 bases not matched to a gene. The germline V gene has CDR1 DFQATT and CDR2 SNEGSKA (reference sequence). CDR3 loop: CSATPTGATEAFF. CDR3 nucleotides: TGCAGTGCTACACCCACAGGGGCCACTGAAGCTTTCTTT.

This clonotype was seen only a few times. This beta chain is an unintended read in a library built for alpha chains; its size means little. This sequence joins TRBV27 and TRBJ2-2, with D hard to call. V was cut by 3 bases and J by 1 base, with 6 bases left in between. This CDR3 contains 14 residues. Looked up from germline, CDR1 is MNHEY and CDR2 is SMNVEV (reference sequence). Here the CDR3 DNA reads TGTGCCAGCAGTTTCGGTCTGAACACCGGGGAGCTGTTTTTT. Its translation: CASSFGLNTGELFF.

Many counts were recorded for this clonotype. In a library made to pick up alpha chains, this beta chain is a stray read with a size that means little. V gene TRBV2 combines with J gene TRBJ2-4; 8 nucleotides align to TRBD2. The CDR3 runs to 16 residues. Per the germline V gene, CDR1 is SNHLY and CDR2 is FYNNEI. V gave up 6 bases and J gave up 0 bases; unmatched junction bases: 7. In DNA form, the CDR3 reads TGTGCCAGCAGCGCTGAACTAGCGGCAGCCAAAAACATTCAGTACTTC. It translates to CASSAELAAAKNIQYF.

By share of the sample, this clonotype is medium-sized. Because the library targeted alpha chains, this beta chain is an off-target read whose size means little. The CDR3 DNA reads TGCGCCAGCAGCTTCCGGACTACCCGCACAGATACGCAGTATTTT. Residues: CASSFRTTRTDTQYF. This sequence joins TRBV5-1 and TRBJ2-3; D possibly corresponds to TRBD2 (6 bases). V lost 2 bases to trimming and J lost 1 base, with 11 bases between them. Germline assignment: CDR1 SGHRS and CDR2 YFSETQ. The CDR3 covers 15 residues.

In the case of this clonotype: The size of this beta chain means little, since it is a stray read in a library made for alpha chains. The chain links TRBV3-1 to TRBJ2-7; the match to TRBD2 covers 11 bases. CDR3 length equals 16 residues. Trimming took 1 base from V and 4 from J; bases not matched to a gene: 6. Per germline, CDR1 LGHDT and CDR2 YNNKEL (reference sequence). CDR3: CASSQGGTSGGYEQYF. DNA for the CDR3: TGTGCCAGCAGCCAAGGTGGGACTAGCGGAGGTTACGAGCAGTACTTC.

Notes on this clonotype: This beta chain came through as a stray read in a library set up for alpha chains, and its size says little. The chain links TRBV5-1 to TRBJ1-1; D might be TRBD1 (5 bases). The CDR3 extends over 14 amino acids. CDR1 SGHRS and CDR2 YFSETQ come from the germline V gene. Deletions cut 4 bases from V and 4 bases from J, with 14 bases between. CDR3 nucleotide sequence: TGCGCCAGCAGCCCCAGGGTCGATGGCACTGAAGCTTTCTTT. Amino acid sequence: CASSPRVDGTEAFF.

Notes on this clonotype: With the library built for alpha chains, this beta chain is off target and its frequency is not meaningful. This chain connects TRBV6-5 to TRBJ2-1, with TRBD2 identical over 11 bases. CDR1 and CDR2 from the germline V gene are MNHEY and SVGAGI. The junction had 7 bases not matched to a gene; V was cut back by 5 bases and J by 4 bases. The CDR3 sequence is 16 residues long. Here the CDR3 reads CASSGGTSGLYNEQFF. CDR3 in DNA: TGTGCCAGCAGTGGGGGGACTAGCGGATTGTACAATGAGCAGTTCTTC.

This clonotype was seen many times. Being off target in a library aimed at alpha chains, this beta chain has a size of little meaning. The V call is TRBV7-2, the J call TRBJ2-5; a weak D match, TRBD2 (5 bases). The ends were cut back, 5 bases at V and 1 base at J, with 17 bases in the middle. Germline V lookup: CDR1 SGHTA, CDR2 FQGNSA. The CDR3 is 16 residues long. The CDR3 sequence: CASSGRSGSGQETQYF. The CDR3 coding sequence is TGTGCCAGCAGCGGGAGATCGGGGTCTGGCCAAGAGACCCAGTACTTC.

This clonotype was counted many times. This beta chain is off target for a library built for alpha chains, so its abundance means little. The gene calls are TRBV20-1 and TRBJ2-1; D is unresolved. The V and J ends lost 6 bases and 0 bases respectively, with 15 bases between them. Germline V CDR1 and CDR2: DFQATT, SNEGSKA (reference sequence). The CDR3 is 15 residues long. CDR3 DNA: TGCAGTGCAACGGACGCCTACGGCTCCTACAATGAGCAGTTCTTC. This translates into CSATDAYGSYNEQFF.

A note on this clonotype: Since it is a stray read in a library aimed at alpha chains, this beta chain has a size that is not meaningful. V is TRBV4-3 and J is TRBJ2-3; D perhaps matches TRBD2 (5 bases). CDR3 length: 13 amino acids. Trimming took 0 bases from V and 6 from J, leaving 7 bases between them. Germline V gives CDR1 LGHNA, CDR2 YSLEER. The CDR3 coding sequence is TGCGCCAGCAGCCAAGACCGCGGGGATACGCAGTATTTT. It yields the protein CASSQDRGDTQYF.

This clonotype counts as medium-sized. This beta chain came through as a stray read in a library set up for alpha chains, and its size says little. V gene TRBV29-1 combines with J gene TRBJ2-7; TRBD1 matches at 9 bases. This CDR3 has 13 amino acids. Trimming at V came to 7 bases and at J to 0 bases, leaving 4 bases not matched to a gene. The germline V gene has CDR1 SQVTM and CDR2 ANQGSEA. CDR3 region: CSAGQGFSYEQYF. Written as DNA, the CDR3 is TGCAGCGCGGGACAGGGATTCTCCTACGAGCAGTACTTC.

Ten or more counts support this clonotype. This beta chain turned up in a library designed for alpha chains; as an off-target read, its abundance says little. The chain carries TRBV20-1 and TRBJ2-3; D gene uncertain. The CDR3 runs 11 residues. Germline CDR1 reads DFQATT; CDR2 reads SNEGSKA (reference sequence). V was clipped by 5 bases and J by 2 bases, with 5 bases between them. CDR3 protein: CSALYTDTQYF. Here the CDR3 DNA reads TGCAGTGCTCTTTACACAGATACGCAGTATTTT.

Ten or more counts support this clonotype. Since it is a stray read in a library aimed at alpha chains, this beta chain has a size that is not meaningful. This chain connects TRBV28 to TRBJ1-1; D is perhaps TRBD1 (6 bases). Deletions cut 6 bases from V and 3 bases from J, with 14 bases between. Germline V lookup: CDR1 MDHEN, CDR2 SYDVKM. This CDR3 has 14 amino acids. The CDR3 spells CASRSWDIYTEAFF. CDR3 nucleotides: TGTGCCAGCAGAAGTTGGGACATTTACACTGAAGCTTTCTTT.